This T cell receptor beta chain was identified during a study of blood T cell repertoires in COVID-19 (dated by TCRdb to 2020 to 2022). General notes on the study: Samples covering the acute and convalescent phases of COVID-19 were provided by collaborators in the United States, Italy and Spain. The prospective study material was composed of cDNA or gDNA derived from T cells, B-cell-depleted T cells, or PBMCs. Deeply sampled blood TCRbeta repertoires from subjects exposed to, actively infected with, or recovered from COVID-19 were included in the dataset. The repertoires were made available in a free public database intended to serve as a resource for research on the immune response to SARS-CoV-2. The samples were drawn from the first 160 participants of the ongoing ImmuneRACE study and from some 1,300 subjects provided by 6 global collaborators. The sample metadata nearly always contained a de-identified subject ID, COVID-19 status, age in years and sex. Where available, HLA class I and class II types were taken from metadata supplied by the sample provider and were not determined by assay-based typing.

The collaborating institutions used their own protocols to collect whole blood in K2EDTA tubes. For TCRbeta analysis, collaborators shipped samples as frozen whole blood, isolated PBMCs, or DNA extracted from either of those sample types. The paper as a whole reports these results and caveats: Clinical and demographic metadata were provided uncurated, with the amount varying by source and participant.

TCRbeta CDR3 regions were amplified from genomic DNA using the immunoSEQ Assay, a bias-controlled multiplex PCR. The published analysis was carried out like this. The number of nucleated cells in each sample was estimated from the amplification of reference gene primers within the assay. To quantify the absolute abundance of each unique TCRbeta CDR3 rearrangement, sequence reads were collapsed and filtered. For each sample, productive Simpson clonality was calculated by taking the square root of Simpson's diversity index across productive rearrangements. The table comes from immuneACCESS by way of TCRdb, which keeps in-frame sequences with V and J called. Part of the clones is missing from these tables; in studies checked, under half for an unresolved V gene and the rest for unknown reasons. That table furnishes V, J and clone size, whereas the DNA furnished D and trimming. This sample comprises roughly 68,000 clones, about 80% of them detected only once. Of the sample, 15% to 20% is held by the ten largest clones.

This clone was seen more than once but under ten times. Its cognate antigen has yet to be identified. No base quality information exists; no much larger clone differs at one position. The CDR1 and CDR2 encoded by the germline V gene (reference sequence) are LNHDA and SQIVND. The CDR3 spans 15 residues, from the cysteine through the phenylalanine. CDR3 DNA is the only sequence kept; it has 45 bases, read in frame from the first base. Cut back by 4 bases and 4 bases, the V and J ends lie 15 bases apart. Here the chain combines TRBV19 and TRBJ2-3, with TRBD2 as a weak D call on 6 bases. The TCR originated in a man at least 80 years old with active COVID-19. The sequenced sample was peripheral blood. The CDR3 has the sequence CASSSSGLPPDTQYF. DNA sequence: TGTGCCAGTAGTAGTAGCGGACTCCCCCCAGATACGCAGTATTTT.